A selection of T cell receptor beta chains follows, all from one sample in a study of blood T cell repertoires in COVID-19. Clones were sequenced by immunoSEQ multiplex PCR, and TCRdb holds only the in-frame ones, with some missing. The sample carries roughly 250,000 clones, approximately 90% recorded once. Sequencing was carried out using PBMCs or T cells enriched from blood (not recorded which). All receptors come from a human donor in a cohort exposed to, infected with or recovered from COVID-19 (not recorded which). The donor label of this sample is uncertain. CDR3s include the opening cysteine and the closing phenylalanine or tryptophan. Fields, in order: V gene, clone size, D gene, J gene, CDR3 protein, CDR3 DNA. The D gene is left open where the match is weak. Some rows have no size entry. The others give once, few or many, or a class for an expanded clone.

TRBV7-8,NA,TRBD1,TRBJ1-3,CASSPFTGGASGNTIYF,TGTGCCAGCAGCCCCTTCACAGGGGGCGCCTCTGGAAACACCATATATTTT
TRBV24-1,once,NA,TRBJ2-7,CATSAQEVPGVGRIHEQYF,TGTGCCACCAGTGCCCAGGAAGTCCCGGGGGTAGGTAGAATCCACGAGCAGTACTTC
TRBV6-5,NA,NA,TRBJ2-5,CASSSKETQYF,TGTGCCAGCAGTTCCAAAGAGACCCAGTACTTC
TRBV7-6,NA,TRBD2,TRBJ2-3,CASSLESGGETDTQYF,TGTGCCAGCAGCTTAGAAAGCGGGGGGGAAACAGATACGCAGTATTTT
TRBV5-1,NA,TRBD2,TRBJ2-3,CASRFLGGRTDTQYF,TGCGCCAGCAGGTTCCTGGGCGGGAGAACAGATACGCAGTATTTT
TRBV3-1/TRBV3-2,once,TRBD1,TRBJ1-2,CASSQEDRGHGYTF,TGTGCCAGCAGCCAAGAGGACAGGGGACATGGCTACACCTTC
TRBV11-2,NA,NA,TRBJ1-5,CASNKKGDSNQPQHF,TGTGCCAGCAACAAGAAGGGGGATAGCAATCAGCCCCAGCATTTT
TRBV21-1,NA,NA,TRBJ1-1,CASSKDRDGYMNTEAFF,TGTGCCAGCAGCAAGGACAGGGATGGATACATGAACACTGAAGCTTTCTTT
TRBV29-1,NA,TRBD1,TRBJ1-1,CSVRQGRNTEAFF,TGCAGCGTTCGACAGGGAAGGAACACTGAAGCTTTCTTT
TRBV2,NA,TRBD1,TRBJ1-2,CASGGQGAYNGYTF,TGTGCCAGCGGTGGACAGGGGGCTTATAATGGCTACACCTTC
TRBV5-1,NA,NA,TRBJ2-6,CASSVKPSTEYSGANVLTF,TGCGCCAGCAGCGTCAAGCCGTCGACAGAATACTCTGGGGCCAACGTCCTGACTTTC
TRBV9,NA,NA,TRBJ2-3,CASSVRSSTDTQYF,TGTGCCAGCAGCGTTAGGAGCAGCACAGATACGCAGTATTTT
TRBV19,NA,NA,TRBJ1-2,CASSRLLGRGNYGYTF,TGTGCCAGTAGTAGACTACTTGGGAGGGGCAACTATGGCTACACCTTC
TRBV12-3/TRBV12-4,NA,NA,TRBJ1-2,CASSLGSYGYTF,TGTGCCAGCAGTTTGGGGAGCTATGGCTACACCTTC
TRBV6-4,NA,TRBD1,TRBJ1-2,CASSDSMGQGGKPPGYTF,TGTGCCAGCAGTGACTCGATGGGACAGGGCGGCAAACCTCCCGGCTACACCTTC
TRBV5-1,NA,NA,TRBJ1-1,CASSFSGGEGTEAFF,TGCGCCAGCAGCTTTTCTGGGGGCGAGGGCACTGAAGCTTTCTTT
TRBV10-1,NA,NA,TRBJ2-7,CASSESTGGQQYF,TGCGCCAGCAGTGAGTCGACGGGGGGCCAGCAGTACTTC
TRBV3-1/TRBV3-2,few,NA,TRBJ2-5,CASSQEGRGRMETQYF,TGTGCCAGCAGCCAAGAAGGTCGGGGAAGGATGGAGACCCAGTACTTC
TRBV12-5,once,TRBD1,TRBJ1-4,CASGLVLRDRINEKLFF,TGTGCTAGTGGTTTGGTATTAAGGGACAGGATAAATGAAAAACTGTTTTTT
TRBV4-3,few,TRBD1,TRBJ1-4,CASSPDRGPYQKLFF,TGCGCCAGCAGCCCTGACAGGGGCCCTTATCAAAAACTGTTTTTT
TRBV10-3,NA,NA,TRBJ1-1,CAISERSQGSFF,TGTGCCATCAGTGAGAGGAGTCAGGGATCTTTCTTT
TRBV18,NA,NA,TRBJ2-2,CASSSQGSVTGELFF,TGTGCCAGCTCATCGCAGGGCAGCGTTACCGGGGAGCTGTTTTTT
TRBV14,once,TRBD1,TRBJ2-2,CASSPRARGLVGELFF,TGTGCCAGCAGCCCCCGGGCCAGGGGGCTAGTCGGGGAGCTGTTTTTT
TRBV6-5,NA,TRBD1,TRBJ1-2,CASSSTHRGYYGYTF,TGTGCCAGCAGTTCCACCCACAGGGGGTACTATGGCTACACCTTC
TRBV6-5,once,NA,TRBJ1-2,CASSLFATANYGYTF,TGTGCCAGCAGTCTCTTCGCGACAGCTAACTATGGCTACACCTTC
TRBV19,NA,NA,TRBJ1-3,CASINRGRSGNTIYF,TGTGCCAGTATCAATCGCGGGAGGTCTGGAAACACCATATATTTT
TRBV7-9,NA,NA,TRBJ1-2,CASSLGAGAKGYTF,TGTGCCAGCAGCTTAGGGGCAGGGGCCAAAGGCTACACCTTC
TRBV19,NA,TRBD1,TRBJ2-5,CASSTQGALQETQYF,TGTGCCAGTAGTACACAGGGGGCGCTTCAGGAGACCCAGTACTTC
TRBV2,NA,TRBD1,TRBJ1-4,CASSGGQGVSFGNEKLFF,TGTGCCAGCAGTGGGGGACAGGGGGTCTCTTTCGGTAATGAAAAACTGTTTTTT